This TCR beta chain is drawn from a study of tumor-infiltrating lymphocytes in primary liver carcinoma. Study as a whole: Through surgical resection, the patients' primary liver carcinoma was treated.

Total RNA (around 500 ng) served as template for TCR beta cDNA synthesis primed by a constant-region primer. ARM-PCR was slightly modified, and three nested multiplex PCR rounds with it gave rise to the TCR beta libraries. TRBV1-TRBV30 forward primers and a C-beta reverse primer were used in the first two PCR rounds, which each ran for around 11 cycles. TCRdb redid the calling of the multiplex PCR reads with MiXCR, one entry per CDR3 protein. Here the sample spans fewer than 350,000 distinct CDR3 sequences, 65% being singletons. RNA was extracted from whole blood without cell sorting, alongside germline DNA. The CDR3 totals 16 residues. With 2 bases clipped from V and 5 bases from J, the junction kept 10 bases outside the gene matches. This clonotype was seen at least ten times. The antigen is undetermined. Study results and limitations: Overlap between tumor regions exceeded overlap of tumor with adjacent tissue or blood.

This TCR was recovered from a man aged 40-55 years with primary liver carcinoma and hepatitis B virus infection. Sample: peripheral blood. The chain recombines TRBV12-3 or TRBV12-4 with TRBJ2-7; 9 bases are shared with TRBD2. The CDR3 sequence is CASSLTRASGINEQYF. The CDR3 DNA sequence: TGTGCCAGCAGTTTAACAAGGGCTAGCGGGATCAACGAGCAGTACTTC.